The clone carrying this TCR beta chain occurred once. In the original workflow: Amplification of reference gene primers provided the estimated nucleated cell counts. Clones were sequenced by immunoSEQ multiplex PCR, and TCRdb holds only the in-frame ones, with some missing. That table is the source of V, J and clone size, and D and trimming were worked out from the DNA. The top ten hold 0.95% to 1.5% of the sample, which has some 89,000 clones, about four fifths seen once. CDR3 length: 13 amino acids. CDR1 MGHDK and CDR2 SYGVNS come from the germline V gene. The ends were cut back, 5 bases at V and 0 bases at J, with 5 bases in the middle. The data were obtained in a study of blood T cell repertoires in COVID-19. Turning to the study itself: COVID-19 samples collected from the United States, Italy and Spain covered acute and convalescent phases. Nucleic acid was either cDNA or gDNA, and it came from T cells, B-cell-depleted T cells, or PBMCs.

What was sequenced was peripheral blood. The clonotype comes from a woman older than 75 with acute or convalescent COVID-19. The chain couples TRBV25-1 to TRBJ1-3; D uncertain. CDR3 loop: CASSPSSGNTIYF. CDR3 sequence (DNA): TGTGCCAGCAGTCCTTCCTCTGGAAACACCATATATTTT.